What follows is one T cell receptor (beta chain) and its context. The CDR3 runs 13 residues. Trimming took off 2 bases at V and 7 bases at J, with 12 bases between the two ends. The sample comes from a study of blood T cell repertoires in COVID-19. Using immunoSEQ multiplex PCR, the repertoire was profiled, and TCRdb retains in-frame clones only, with some absent. Found here are 470,000 or so clones, roughly nine tenths of them singletons; the top ten hold around 1.8%. This clonotype originated in a woman in her late teens or twenties with acute COVID-19. V usage is TRBV12-3 or TRBV12-4 and J usage is TRBJ2-7; maybe TRBD2 (6 bases). The source material was PBMCs or T cells enriched from blood (not recorded which). The CDR3 DNA reads TGTGCCAGCAGTTTATTGATACGGGAGGAGCAGTACTTC. This codes for CASSLLIREEQYF.